This T cell receptor beta chain was identified in a study of control samples from healthy donors and cancer patients. Trimming shortened V by 0 bases and J by 7 bases, and 10 bases separated the two germline ends. Looked up from germline, CDR1 is SGHRS and CDR2 is YFSETQ. The CDR3 length is 13 residues. Here immunoSEQ multiplex PCR was the method, and the copy in TCRdb shows in-frame clones only, minus some. The repertoire holds 150,000 to 200,000 clones, approximately 92% seen once, with more than 1.2% in the top ten. The chain is built from TRBV5-1 and TRBJ1-2, with a weak D call TRBD1 (5 bases). The sequence was obtained from a man aged 18 to 30 in good health. The sequencing sample was made of blood. The CDR3 bases are TGCGCCAGCAGCTTGGAGGGACTCAGTGGCTACACCTTC. It specifies CASSLEGLSGYTF.